These T cell receptor beta chains were read from a single sample in a study of blood T cell repertoires in COVID-19. Some clones are missing from TCRdb's copy, which holds only in-frame ones; the method was immunoSEQ multiplex PCR. The sample carries about 50,000 clones, roughly 91% recorded once. Material: peripheral blood. Receptors originate from a human donor in a cohort sampled during active COVID-19. The CDR3 runs from the conserved cysteine through the conserved F or W. Fields, in order: D gene, J gene, clone size, V gene, CDR3 protein, CDR3 DNA. The D gene is left open where the match is weak. The size field is filled for only some rows; it gives once, few, many or a size class.

TRBD2	TRBJ2-5	NA	TRBV19	CASSPSAGGVGTQYF	TGTGCCAGTAGCCCTTCGGCGGGGGGCGTTGGGACCCAGTACTTC
TRBD1	TRBJ1-2	NA	TRBV2	CASSLWGQGNGYTF	TGTGCCAGCAGTCTCTGGGGACAGGGGAATGGCTACACCTTC
TRBD2	TRBJ2-5	NA	TRBV28	CASSLASASGIQETQYF	TGTGCCAGCAGTCTCGCCTCGGCTAGCGGGATCCAAGAGACCCAGTACTTC
TRBD1	TRBJ1-2	NA	TRBV30	CAWRQGVLGYTF	TGTGCCTGGAGGCAGGGGGTTTTGGGCTACACCTTC
NA	TRBJ2-3	NA	TRBV3-1/TRBV3-2	CASSPTPTSTDTQYF	TGTGCCAGCAGCCCGACTCCAACTAGCACAGATACGCAGTATTTT
TRBD2	TRBJ2-1	NA	TRBV4-3	CASSQESRTSGRIKNEQFF	TGCGCCAGCAGCCAAGAGTCCAGGACTAGCGGGAGAATAAAAAATGAGCAGTTCTTC
TRBD2	TRBJ2-6	NA	TRBV3-1/TRBV3-2	CASKRGSGGPRANVLTF	TGTGCCAGCAAAAGGGGTAGCGGGGGCCCCAGGGCCAACGTCCTGACTTTC
NA	TRBJ1-5	NA	TRBV7-3	CASSLTSGEGGNQPQHF	TGTGCCAGCAGCTTAACGTCGGGGGAAGGAGGAAATCAGCCCCAGCATTTT
TRBD2	TRBJ2-3	NA	TRBV5-6	CASSWGGTSGTDTQYF	TGTGCCAGCAGCTGGGGAGGGACTAGCGGCACAGATACGCAGTATTTT
NA	TRBJ1-2	NA	TRBV30	CAWSRQGFGKTF	TGTGCCTGGAGTAGGCAGGGGTTTGGGAAAACCTTC
NA	TRBJ1-2	NA	TRBV11-2	CASSAGGNYGYTF	TGTGCCAGCAGCGCGGGAGGGAACTATGGCTACACCTTC
NA	TRBJ1-6	NA	TRBV6-5	CASRDYTVSGSPLHF	TGTGCCAGCAGAGACTACACAGTGAGCGGTTCACCCCTCCACTTT
TRBD1	TRBJ1-1	NA	TRBV6-4	CARGTGGTEAFF	TGTGCCAGGGGGACAGGAGGGACTGAAGCTTTCTTT
TRBD1	TRBJ1-2	once	TRBV18	CASSPRGLLGTDGYTF	TGTGCCAGCTCACCAAGGGGGCTATTGGGAACGGATGGCTACACCTTC